The source of this T cell receptor (beta chain) is a study of vaccination and CD4 T cells after COVID-19. Sequence data for DNA of cultured CD4+ T cells were generated by the Oncomine TCR Beta short-read assay. After culture, CD4+ T cells served as the source for genomic DNA extraction. TCRdb re-analysed the PCR reads in MiXCR, keeping a single row per CDR3 protein. The sample records around 14,000 distinct CDR3 sequences, around half being singletons. This CDR3 has 15 amino acids. Trimming took 4 bases from V and 5 from J; bases not matched to a gene: 10. Germline CDR1 is SEHNR and CDR2 is FQNEAQ (reference sequence). Treatment reported: approximately 10-day PBMC culture with coronavirus spike peptide pools or control peptides (ViraFEST assay). Peptide pool stimulation in ViraFEST expanded antigen-specific T cells, whose TCRs were then sequenced. After 10 days of culture, CD4+ T cells were negatively selected.

On this clonotype itself: Its antigen is not identified.

V gene TRBV7-9 combines with J gene TRBJ1-1; 7 nucleotides agree with TRBD1. This sequence was found in a human donor who had recovered from COVID-19. The sequenced material came from CD4+ T cells from blood, cultured in vitro. The CDR3 DNA reads as TGTGCCAGCAGCTCCTACAGGGGACGGGGGACTGAAGCTTTCTTT. It yields the protein CASSSYRGRGTEAFF.